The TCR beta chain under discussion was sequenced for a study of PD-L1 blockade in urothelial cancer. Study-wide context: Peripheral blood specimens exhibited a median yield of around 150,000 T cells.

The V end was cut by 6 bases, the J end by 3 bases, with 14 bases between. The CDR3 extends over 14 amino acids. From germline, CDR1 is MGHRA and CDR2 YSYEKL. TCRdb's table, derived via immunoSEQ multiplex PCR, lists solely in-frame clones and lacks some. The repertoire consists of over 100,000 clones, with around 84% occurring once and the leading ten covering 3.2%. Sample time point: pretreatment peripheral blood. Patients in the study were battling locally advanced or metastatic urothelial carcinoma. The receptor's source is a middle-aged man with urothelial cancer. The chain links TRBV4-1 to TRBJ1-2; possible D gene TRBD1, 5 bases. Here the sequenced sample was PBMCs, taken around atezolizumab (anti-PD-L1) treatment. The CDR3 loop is CASRPIETDYGYTF. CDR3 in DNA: TGCGCCAGCAGACCAATTGAGACAGACTATGGCTACACCTTC.